This entry is about one TCR beta chain. This clonotype was counted at least ten times. Its antigen target is currently unknown. The input lacks base qualities; no much larger clone sits a single base away. The source of the sample is a study of T cells in Graves' hyperthyroidism and ophthalmopathy (dated by TCRdb to between 2018 and 2021). Background for the entire study: Peripheral blood samples were taken at the time of initial diagnosis, prior to any treatment. To identify distinguishing TCR V-J signatures, a discovery cohort of 90 to 100 patients was used, comprising some 45 with Graves' ophthalmopathy and some 60 with stable Graves' hyperthyroidism. Prospective prediction of ophthalmopathy was tested in an independent validation cohort consisting of 18 hyperthyroidism patients and more than 15 patients who later progressed to ophthalmopathy. The approximately 95 discovery patients were divided at random into training and test sets in a 7:3 ratio. In addition, the study compared T-cell repertoires in thyroid tissue and in blood from five to seven Graves' hyperthyroidism patients. Once sampling was done, hyperthyroidism patients were given methimazole at a starting dose of 30 mg daily, whereas ophthalmopathy patients were given high-dose intravenous methylprednisolone. According to the paper, TCR Vbeta CDR3 sequencing was carried out on 135 peripheral blood samples, which came from more than 40 ophthalmopathy, 75 or so hyperthyroidism and around 17 progressor patients.

The TCR beta CDR3 regions were amplified from the RNA transcripts. A first-round RT-PCR of the TCR CDR3 used the HTBI primer set with the Qiagen OneStep RT-PCR kit. Libraries were constructed in a second round of multiplex PCR, after which size selection and purification were carried out. Libraries were sequenced paired-end with 100 bp reads on an Illumina HiSeq2000. In the authors' own workflow: Raw data were processed with SOAPnuke, discarding reads with adapters, uncalled bases, mean Phred below 15, or no exact constant-primer or identifier match. High-quality paired reads were merged with COPE v1.2.5, and unique nucleotide sequences were defined as clonotypes. Clonotypes were aligned to IMGT TRBV, TRBD and TRBJ reference segments using MiTCR v1.1. Analysis was restricted to V-J combinations with a frequency above 0.0001, which covered roughly 99% of repertoires. The TCS score was defined as the ratio of F50 (clonal expansion) to E x V (chaos), calculated using BLOSUM62-based TCRdist between CDR3 peptides within each V-J. Welch's t-statistics and random forest reduced roughly 500 V-J features to 10 to 15, which were used in a naive Bayes classifier (R e1071). In TCRdb, the public reads were trimmed at Q25 with fastp and aligned with MiXCR, with productive beta chains retained. Entries that share a CDR3 protein sequence are merged under the most common genes and DNA. TCRdb, not the original authors, processed these V and J calls. The sample table shows some 270,000 distinct CDR3 sequences, and about an eighth are seen once. The top ten clones comprise roughly 7.9% of the sample.

Study-wide findings and limitations: Sample size was not statistically predetermined, and investigators were not blinded to group allocation. A 13 V-J signature model separated ophthalmopathy from stable hyperthyroidism, with over 85% sensitivity and roughly 82% specificity in cross-validation and 80%/75% in testing. In validation, the model predicted progression to ophthalmopathy with approximately 69% sensitivity and around 72% specificity, a median of about six months before onset. Blood samples also contained most of the expanded thyroid clonotypes (frequency above 0.001), which suggests that blood repertoires may reflect thyroid immune responses.

Trimming costs V 0 bases and J 6 bases, and their ends lie 7 bases apart. From the cysteine through the phenylalanine, the CDR3 covers 13 amino acids. The read is trimmed to its CDR3 DNA, 39 bases read in frame from base 1. CDR1 and CDR2, per the germline V gene, are KGHSH and LQKENI. Stable Graves' hyperthyroidism was defined as no progression to ophthalmopathy during 18 months of follow-up. Hyperthyroidism patients were aged 18 to 65 years and newly diagnosed, with disease duration of less than 2 months. Any patient with an uncontrolled infection, another autoimmune disease, pregnancy or lactation was excluded. Diagnoses were based on clinical symptoms, serum thyroxine and TRAb, thyroid ultrasound and orbital computed tomography. PBMCs were separated from under 11 ml of fresh peripheral blood using Ficoll-Paque density gradient centrifugation. Trizol reagent was used to extract total RNA, and RNA quality was then checked on an Agilent 2100 Bioanalyzer.

The receptor's source is a middle-aged woman with Graves' hyperthyroidism. The sequence is built from TRBV18 and TRBJ2-3; confidence is insufficient to name the D gene. Sequencing used blood. The CDR3 protein sequence reads: CASSPPSSDTQYF. The nucleotide sequence is given as TGTGCCAGCTCACCACCGAGTTCCGATACGCAGTATTTT.